This passage covers 24 T cell receptor beta chains from one sample sequenced in a study of CD8 T cells in Susac syndrome. The authors reverse transcribed roughly 0.5 to 1 ug RNA with random hexamers. TCRdb reanalysed the immunoSEQ multiplex PCR reads using MiXCR and keeps one entry per CDR3 protein. Of some 300,000 distinct CDR3 sequences in the sample, approximately 85% were seen once. The sequencing input was CD8+ T cells from PBMCs. These receptors originate from a human donor with multiple sclerosis.

The CDR3 DNA reads TGTGCCAGCAGTCCACGCATGGGCTACGAGCAGTACTTC. Encoded protein: CASSPRMGYEQYF. The gene calls are TRBV6-1 and TRBJ2-7; no clear D. In germline, CDR1 is MNHNS, CDR2 SASEGT. Trimming pared 5 bases from V and 3 bases from J, leaving 11 bases between. The CDR3 extends over 13 amino acids.

The chain is built from TRBV14 and TRBJ2-4, with TRBD1 matching 8 bases. Unmatched junction bases numbered 3, after V lost 2 bases and J lost 0 bases. The CDR3 extends over 16 amino acids. The V gene's germline CDR1 is SGHDN and CDR2 FVKESK. CDR3 loop: CASSQSRGLAKNIQYF. For the CDR3, the DNA is TGTGCCAGCAGCCAAAGCAGGGGGCTAGCCAAAAACATTCAGTACTTC.

V is TRBV9 and J is TRBJ2-1; 12 bases are shared with TRBD2. The CDR3 has 15 amino acids. V was clipped by 3 bases and J by 10 bases; unmatched bases: 8. CDR1 is SGDLS and CDR2 is YYNGEE in the germline V gene. The CDR3 nucleotides are TGTGCCAGCAGCGCCGGACTAGCGGGACCCTGGGAGCAGTTCTTC. This translates into CASSAGLAGPWEQFF.

V is TRBV7-8 and J is TRBJ2-7; D perhaps matches TRBD2 (6 bases). Germline V gene data show CDR1 as SGHVS and CDR2 as FQNEAQ. This CDR3 is 16 amino acids long. V lost 6 bases and J lost 1, with 19 bases in between. The CDR3 coding sequence is TGTGCCAGCAGTACCAAGGAGGGAGAGGGATCCTACGAGCAGTACTTC. It translates to CASSTKEGEGSYEQYF.

The chain uses TRBV6-5 and TRBJ1-1, with TRBD1 matching 9 bases. V was pared by 3 bases and J by 2 bases, with 10 bases of the junction left unmatched. The CDR3 is made up of 17 amino acids. Germline V gene sequence: CDR1 MNHEY, CDR2 SVGAGI. Here the CDR3 reads CASSYSGTGTLNTEAFF. DNA of the CDR3: TGTGCCAGCAGTTATAGCGGGACAGGGACTCTTAACACTGAAGCTTTCTTT.

The chain couples TRBV19 to TRBJ2-7; D might be TRBD1 (6 bases). CDR1 is LNHDA, CDR2 SQIVND, per germline (reference sequence). CDR3 size: 18 residues. V shed 4 bases and J shed 0 bases, with 22 bases lying between them. The CDR3 coding sequence is TGTGCCAGTAGTAAAATGAGTCCGGGACACGGACCCTCCTACGAGCAGTACTTC. Its translation is CASSKMSPGHGPSYEQYF.

The chain carries TRBV28 and TRBJ2-7, with 7 bases aligning to TRBD2. Germline CDR1 reads MDHEN; CDR2 reads SYDVKM. The CDR3 has 16 residues. V shed 2 bases and J 4 bases; nucleotides not matched to a gene: 11. This CDR3 is CASSLMWASGGYEQYF. The CDR3 coding sequence is TGTGCCAGCAGTTTAATGTGGGCTAGCGGAGGATACGAGCAGTACTTC.

The J gene is TRBJ2-7, the V gene TRBV11-2; tentative D call: TRBD2 (5 bases). The CDR3 runs 16 residues. V was clipped by 3 bases and J by 4 bases, with 19 bases between them. Germline V gene lookup returns CDR1 SGHAT and CDR2 FQNNGV. CDR3 protein: CASSFLSAAWRYEQYF. CDR3 DNA sequence: TGTGCCAGCAGCTTTTTGTCGGCCGCGTGGAGGTACGAGCAGTACTTC.

This chain joins TRBV15 and TRBJ2-7; tentative D call: TRBD2 (6 bases). CDR3 length: 14 amino acids. Germline V gene lookup returns CDR1 LNHNV and CDR2 YYDKDF (reference sequence). Trimming removed 6 bases from V and 0 bases from J, with 12 bases in between. For the CDR3, the DNA is TGTGCCACCAGATTGACGGGGGACTCCTACGAGCAGTACTTC. Translating gives CATRLTGDSYEQYF.

The V and J genes are TRBV30 and TRBJ2-7; D is uncertain. The V gene's germline CDR1 is GTSNPN and CDR2 SVGIG (reference sequence). V gave up 0 bases and J gave up 2 bases, with 14 bases separating them. The CDR3 contains 15 residues. The CDR3 spells CAWSVSLFPAYEQYF. The CDR3 DNA reads as TGTGCCTGGAGTGTTTCACTTTTCCCTGCCTACGAGCAGTACTTC.

This chain uses TRBV6-5 with TRBJ2-1; D might be TRBD2 (6 bases). CDR3 length: 17 amino acids. Germline loops: CDR1 MNHEY, CDR2 SVGAGI. Trimming stripped 4 bases from V and 3 bases from J, with 19 bases between. CDR3 sequence (DNA): TGTGCCAGCAGTTCCCCTAGCACGACGGGAGACTACAATGAGCAGTTCTTC. Translating gives CASSSPSTTGDYNEQFF.

The rearrangement uses TRBV5-5 and TRBJ2-7; a weak D match, TRBD2 (6 bases). The V gene lost 3 bases and the J gene lost 3 bases, with 13 bases spanning the gap. Germline V gives CDR1 SGHKS, CDR2 YYEKEE (reference sequence). The CDR3 extends over 14 amino acids. CDR3 sequence (DNA): TGTGCCAGCAGCTCTCTACTAGCTTTCTACGAGCAGTACTTC. It yields the protein CASSSLLAFYEQYF.

For the CDR3, the DNA is TGTGCCACCAGCAGAGACAGGTTCTCTGGAAACACCATATATTTT. Protein: CATSRDRFSGNTIYF. This rearrangement joins TRBV15 to TRBJ1-3, with D uncertain. V was clipped by 0 bases and J by 0 bases, with 6 bases between them. CDR1 is LNHNV, CDR2 YYDKDF, per germline (reference sequence). There are 15 residues in the CDR3.

The CDR3, as DNA: TGTGCCAGCAGTTACTCCGGGACCCAATACGAGCAGTACTTC. This encodes CASSYSGTQYEQYF. This chain uses TRBV6-5 with TRBJ2-7; perhaps D is TRBD1 or TRBD2 (5 bases each). The CDR3 runs to 14 residues. CDR1 is MNHEY, CDR2 SVGAGI, per germline. V lost 0 bases and J lost 4, with 10 bases in between.

The chain employs TRBV7-2 and TRBJ1-1; 8 bases are a match to TRBD1. The germline CDR1 and CDR2 sequences are SGHTA and FQGNSA. The CDR3 sequence is 14 residues long. The J segment lost 1 base and the V segment lost 7 bases, leaving 5 bases of the junction unmatched. CDR3 region: CASISGTGNTEAFF. The CDR3 DNA reads as TGTGCCAGCATCTCCGGGACAGGGAACACTGAAGCTTTCTTT.

This clonotype was counted a single time. The rearrangement joins TRBV27 to TRBJ1-1; possible D gene TRBD1, 5 bases. Germline-derived CDR1 and CDR2 are MNHEY and SMNVEV (reference sequence). This CDR3 region has 14 residues. V was trimmed by 1 base and J by 4 bases, leaving 10 bases between them. CDR3 region: CASSLWKGLTEAFF. Written as DNA, the CDR3 is TGTGCCAGCAGTTTATGGAAGGGACTCACTGAAGCTTTCTTT.

The chain uses TRBV4-3 and TRBJ2-2, with 12 bases identical to TRBD2. J was trimmed by 6 bases and V by 0 bases; bases with no gene match: 8. CDR3 size: 18 residues. The germline gives CDR1 LGHNA, CDR2 YSLEER. In nucleotides, the CDR3 is TGCGCCAGCAGCCAAGATCAGACTAGCGGGAGTGGCGCCGGGGAGCTGTTTTTT. This translates into CASSQDQTSGSGAGELFF.

This rearrangement joins TRBV6-6 to TRBJ2-1; D is undetermined. The germline CDR1 and CDR2 sequences are MNHNY and SVGAGI (reference sequence). V gave up 0 bases and J gave up 2 bases, with 2 bases separating them. The CDR3 is made up of 13 amino acids. The CDR3 bases are TGTGCCAGCAGTTACTCCCCCTACAATGAGCAGTTCTTC. Translating gives CASSYSPYNEQFF.

This clonotype was recorded only once. The chain combines TRBV20-1 with TRBJ2-1, with D hard to call. Germline CDR1 is DFQATT and CDR2 is SNEGSKA (reference sequence). Between the trimmed V and J ends, which lost 0 bases and 0 bases, there was a span of 15 bases. The CDR3 totals 17 residues. CDR3 bases: TGCAGTGCTAGAGATCGGGCCGTAACAACCTCCTACAATGAGCAGTTCTTC. Encoded protein: CSARDRAVTTSYNEQFF.

The J gene is TRBJ2-7, the V gene TRBV7-8, with D perhaps TRBD1 or TRBD2 (5 bases each). This CDR3 has 17 amino acids. The germline gives CDR1 SGHVS, CDR2 FQNEAQ. Deletions cut 1 base from V and 3 bases from J, with 19 bases between. CDR3 DNA sequence: TGTGCCAGCAGCTTAGTTCCCCCGAGGGGAGTTCTCTACGAGCAGTACTTC. Translating it yields CASSLVPPRGVLYEQYF.

This clonotype showed up just once. V gene TRBV6-5 combines with J gene TRBJ1-1; D unresolved. V lost 5 bases and J 2 bases, leaving 15 bases between the germline ends. Germline V lookup: CDR1 MNHEY, CDR2 SVGAGI. CDR3 length: 15 residues. The CDR3 DNA follows: TGTGCCAGCAGTCCACTCCTCGGTCTCAACACTGAAGCTTTCTTT. Protein sequence: CASSPLLGLNTEAFF.

J is TRBJ2-7 and V is TRBV20-1, with TRBD2 matching 9 bases. The germline CDR1 and CDR2 sequences are DFQATT and SNEGSKA (reference sequence). V lost 6 bases and J lost 2; bases outside the gene matches: 17. This CDR3 contains 17 residues. The CDR3 reads CSAGSSLAGFTPYEQYF. The CDR3 bases are TGCAGTGCCGGTAGTAGCCTAGCGGGGTTCACCCCCTACGAGCAGTACTTC.

The rearrangement joins TRBV12-5 to TRBJ1-1; 7 positions agree with TRBD1. The ends lost 5 bases at V and 0 bases at J; junction bases unmatched: 9. CDR1 is LGHNT, CDR2 FRNRAP, per germline. The CDR3 runs to 16 residues. The chain's CDR3 is CASGNGDSQMNTEAFF. In DNA, the CDR3 is TGTGCTAGTGGTAATGGGGACAGCCAGATGAACACTGAAGCTTTCTTT. Complete variable domain (other parts from reference TRBV12-5 and TRBJ1-1): DARVTQTPRHKVTEMGQEVTMRCQPILGHNTVFWYRQTMMQGLELLAYFRNRAPLDDSGMPKDRFSAEMPDATLATLKIQPSEPRDSAVYFCASGNGDSQMNTEAFFGQGTRLTVV.

The chain uses TRBV7-4 and TRBJ1-1; possible D gene TRBD1, 6 bases. The V gene's germline CDR1 is SGHVT and CDR2 SQSDAQ. The germline V and J ends were trimmed by 1 base and 4 bases, with 16 bases remaining between them. CDR3 length: 16 amino acids. In DNA form, the CDR3 reads TGTGCCAGCAGCTTAGGAGGGGTGAGGGGGACCACTGAAGCTTTCTTT. Translation gives CASSLGGVRGTTEAFF.